Given below is one T cell receptor beta chain in context. This sample is drawn from a study of T cell changes during pregnancy in multiple sclerosis. TCRdb's table, derived via immunoSEQ multiplex PCR, lists solely in-frame clones and lacks some. Here the sample spans tens of thousands of clones, roughly 89% being singletons. Trimming removed 3 bases from V and 1 base from J, with 12 bases in between. The CDR3 loop spans 15 amino acids. Germline V gene sequence: CDR1 SGHTA, CDR2 FQGNSA. This receptor was obtained from a female donor in good health, enrolled as a control in a pregnancy study. The genes are TRBV7-2 and TRBJ2-5; the D is unclear. The sample consisted of CD4+ T cells from peripheral blood mononuclear cells, taken in the second trimester of pregnancy. CDR3 nucleotides: TGTGCCAGCAGCTTGTCGCGCTCCGTCCAAGAGACCCAGTACTTC. Its translation is CASSLSRSVQETQYF.